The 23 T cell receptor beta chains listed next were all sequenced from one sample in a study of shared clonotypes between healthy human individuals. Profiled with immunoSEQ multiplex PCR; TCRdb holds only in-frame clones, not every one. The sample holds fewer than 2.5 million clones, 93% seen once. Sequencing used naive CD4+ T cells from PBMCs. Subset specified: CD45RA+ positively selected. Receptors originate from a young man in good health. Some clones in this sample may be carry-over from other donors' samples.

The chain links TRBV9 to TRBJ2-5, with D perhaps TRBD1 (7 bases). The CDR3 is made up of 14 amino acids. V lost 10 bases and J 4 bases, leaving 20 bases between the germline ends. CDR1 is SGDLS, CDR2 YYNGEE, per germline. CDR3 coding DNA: TGTGCCGTTCCTTCAGGGGGACTGGGAGAGACCCAGTACTTC. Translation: CAVPSGGLGETQYF.

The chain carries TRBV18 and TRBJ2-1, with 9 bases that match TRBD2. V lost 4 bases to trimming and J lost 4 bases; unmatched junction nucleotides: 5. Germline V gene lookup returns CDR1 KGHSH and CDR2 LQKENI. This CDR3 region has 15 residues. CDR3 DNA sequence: TGTGCCAGCTCACAGGGACTAGCCTCTTACAATGAGCAGTTCTTC. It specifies CASSQGLASYNEQFF.

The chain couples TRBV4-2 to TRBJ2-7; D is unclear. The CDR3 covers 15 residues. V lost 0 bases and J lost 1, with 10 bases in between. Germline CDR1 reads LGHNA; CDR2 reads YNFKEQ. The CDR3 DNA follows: TGTGCCAGCAGCCAAGAACGTCTAGGATCCTACGAGCAGTACTTC. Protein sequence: CASSQERLGSYEQYF.

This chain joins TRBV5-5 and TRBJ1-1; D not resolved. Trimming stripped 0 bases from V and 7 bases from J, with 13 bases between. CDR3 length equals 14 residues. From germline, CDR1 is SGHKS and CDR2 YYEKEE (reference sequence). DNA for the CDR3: TGTGCCAGCAGCTTGGGGAGCCCCATCCTTGAAGCTTTCTTT. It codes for CASSLGSPILEAFF.

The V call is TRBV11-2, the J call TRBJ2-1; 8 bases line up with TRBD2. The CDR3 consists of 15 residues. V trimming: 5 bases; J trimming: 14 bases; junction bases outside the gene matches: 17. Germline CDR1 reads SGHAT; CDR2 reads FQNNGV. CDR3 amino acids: CASSPLTGPRGAKFF. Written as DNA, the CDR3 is TGTGCCAGCAGCCCACTTACGGGTCCGCGGGGGGCCAAGTTCTTC.

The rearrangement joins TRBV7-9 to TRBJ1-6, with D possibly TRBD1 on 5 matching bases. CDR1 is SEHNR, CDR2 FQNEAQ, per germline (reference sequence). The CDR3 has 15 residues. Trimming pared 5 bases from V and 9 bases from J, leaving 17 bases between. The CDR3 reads CASSPLSGLRSPLHF. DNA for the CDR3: TGTGCCAGCAGCCCGCTATCGGGACTCCGTTCACCCCTCCACTTT.

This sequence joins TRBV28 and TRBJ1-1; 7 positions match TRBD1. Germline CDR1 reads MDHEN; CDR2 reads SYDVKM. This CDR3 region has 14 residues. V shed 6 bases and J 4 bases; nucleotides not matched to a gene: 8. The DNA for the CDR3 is TGTGCCAGCAGCTTCAGGGGGTTTAGCACTGAAGCTTTCTTT. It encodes CASSFRGFSTEAFF.

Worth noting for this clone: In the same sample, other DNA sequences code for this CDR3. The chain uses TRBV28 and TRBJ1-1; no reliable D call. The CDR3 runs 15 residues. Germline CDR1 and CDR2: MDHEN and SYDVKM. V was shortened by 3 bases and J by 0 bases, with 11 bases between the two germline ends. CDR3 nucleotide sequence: TGTGCCAGCAGTTTGAGACGGATCATGAACACTGAAGCTTTCTTT. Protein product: CASSLRRIMNTEAFF.

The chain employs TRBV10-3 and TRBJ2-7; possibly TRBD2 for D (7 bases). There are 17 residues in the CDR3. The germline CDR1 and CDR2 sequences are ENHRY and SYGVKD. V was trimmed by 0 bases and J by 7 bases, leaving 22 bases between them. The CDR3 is CAISESTRGGGGGEQYF. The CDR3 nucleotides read TGTGCCATCAGTGAGTCAACCCGCGGTGGAGGGGGAGGGGAGCAGTACTTC.

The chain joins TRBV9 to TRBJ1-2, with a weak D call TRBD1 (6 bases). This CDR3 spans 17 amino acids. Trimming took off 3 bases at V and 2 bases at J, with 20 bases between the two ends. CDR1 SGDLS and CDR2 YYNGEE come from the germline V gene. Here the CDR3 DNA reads TGTGCCAGCAGCGAGAGACCTGTGACAACAGGGAACTATGGCTACACCTTC. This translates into CASSERPVTTGNYGYTF.

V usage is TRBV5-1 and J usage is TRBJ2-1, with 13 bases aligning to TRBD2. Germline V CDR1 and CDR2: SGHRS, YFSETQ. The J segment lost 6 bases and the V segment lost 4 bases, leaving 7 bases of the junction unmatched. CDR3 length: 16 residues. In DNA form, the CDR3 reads TGCGCCAGCAGCGCCGGGACTAGCGGGAAGCTCAATGAGCAGTTCTTC. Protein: CASSAGTSGKLNEQFF.

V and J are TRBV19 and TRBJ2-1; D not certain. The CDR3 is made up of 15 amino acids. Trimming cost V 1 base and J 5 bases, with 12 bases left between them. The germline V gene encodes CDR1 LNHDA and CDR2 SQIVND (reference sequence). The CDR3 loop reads CASSIGAGRDNEQFF. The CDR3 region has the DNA TGTGCCAGTAGTATAGGGGCAGGCCGAGACAATGAGCAGTTCTTC. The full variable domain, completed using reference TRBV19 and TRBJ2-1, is DGGITQSPKYLFRKEGQNVTLSCEQNLNHDAMYWYRQDPGQGLRLIYYSQIVNDFQKGDIAEGYSVSREKKESFPLTVTSAQKNPTAFYLCASSIGAGRDNEQFFGPGTRLTVL.

CDR3 nucleotides: TGTGCCAGCAGCTTGACAGGGTCTCACTCCTACGAGCAGTACTTC. It yields the protein CASSLTGSHSYEQYF. The V and J genes are TRBV5-5 and TRBJ2-7, with a weak D call TRBD1 (6 bases). The V gene's germline CDR1 is SGHKS and CDR2 YYEKEE (reference sequence). V lost 1 base to trimming and J lost 0 bases, with 11 bases between them. The CDR3 spans 15 residues.

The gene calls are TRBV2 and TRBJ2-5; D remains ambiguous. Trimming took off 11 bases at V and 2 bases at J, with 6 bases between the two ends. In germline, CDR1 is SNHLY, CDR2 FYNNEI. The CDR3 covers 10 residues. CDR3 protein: CASLQETQYF. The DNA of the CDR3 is TGTGCCTCCCTACAAGAGACCCAGTACTTC.

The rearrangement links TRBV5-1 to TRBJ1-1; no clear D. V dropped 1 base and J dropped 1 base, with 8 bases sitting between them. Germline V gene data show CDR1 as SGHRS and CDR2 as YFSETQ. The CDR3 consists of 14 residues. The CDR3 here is CASSLFDANTEAFF. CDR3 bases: TGCGCCAGCAGCTTGTTTGACGCGAACACTGAAGCTTTCTTT. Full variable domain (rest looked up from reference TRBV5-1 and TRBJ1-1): KAGVTQTPRYLIKTRGQQVTLSCSPISGHRSVSWYQQTPGQGLQFLFEYFSETQRNKGNFPGRFSGRQFSNSRSEMNVSTLELGDSALYLCASSLFDANTEAFFGQGTRLTVV.

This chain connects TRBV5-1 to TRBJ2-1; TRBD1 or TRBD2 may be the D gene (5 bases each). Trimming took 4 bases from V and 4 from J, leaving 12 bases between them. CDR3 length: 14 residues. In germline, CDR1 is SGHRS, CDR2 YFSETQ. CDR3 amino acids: CASSPGGTYNEQFF. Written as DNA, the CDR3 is TGCGCCAGCAGCCCCGGTGGGACGTACAATGAGCAGTTCTTC. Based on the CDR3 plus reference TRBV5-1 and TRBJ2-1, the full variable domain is KAGVTQTPRYLIKTRGQQVTLSCSPISGHRSVSWYQQTPGQGLQFLFEYFSETQRNKGNFPGRFSGRQFSNSRSEMNVSTLELGDSALYLCASSPGGTYNEQFFGPGTRLTVL.

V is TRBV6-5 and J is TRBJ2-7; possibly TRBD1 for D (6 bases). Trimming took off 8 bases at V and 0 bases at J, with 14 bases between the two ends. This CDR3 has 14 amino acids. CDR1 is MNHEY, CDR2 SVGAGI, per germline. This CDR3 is CASRNRAFSYEQYF. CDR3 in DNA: TGTGCCAGCCGAAACAGGGCTTTCTCCTACGAGCAGTACTTC.

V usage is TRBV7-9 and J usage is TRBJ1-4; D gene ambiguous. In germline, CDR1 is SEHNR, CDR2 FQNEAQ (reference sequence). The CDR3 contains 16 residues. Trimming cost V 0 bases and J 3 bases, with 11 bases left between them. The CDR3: CASSLAQVTANEKLFF. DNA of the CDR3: TGTGCCAGCAGCTTAGCGCAGGTTACGGCTAATGAAAAACTGTTTTTT.

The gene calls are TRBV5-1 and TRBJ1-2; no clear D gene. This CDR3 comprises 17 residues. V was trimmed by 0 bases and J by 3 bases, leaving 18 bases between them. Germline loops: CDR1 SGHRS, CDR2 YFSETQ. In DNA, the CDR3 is TGCGCCAGCAGCTTGGCCTTCTGGCAGGTTCAAGACTATGGCTACACCTTC. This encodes CASSLAFWQVQDYGYTF.

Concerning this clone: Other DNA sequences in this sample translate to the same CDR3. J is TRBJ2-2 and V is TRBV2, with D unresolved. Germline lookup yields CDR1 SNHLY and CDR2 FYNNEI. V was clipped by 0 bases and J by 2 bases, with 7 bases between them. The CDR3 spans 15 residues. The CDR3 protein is CASSEARGNTGELFF. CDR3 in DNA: TGTGCCAGCAGTGAAGCGCGCGGAAACACCGGGGAGCTGTTTTTT.

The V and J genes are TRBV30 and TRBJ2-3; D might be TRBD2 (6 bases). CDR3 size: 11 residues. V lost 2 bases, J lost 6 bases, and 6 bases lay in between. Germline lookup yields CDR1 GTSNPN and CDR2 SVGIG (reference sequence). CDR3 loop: CAWSSGDTQYF. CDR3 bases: TGTGCCTGGAGTAGCGGGGATACGCAGTATTTT.

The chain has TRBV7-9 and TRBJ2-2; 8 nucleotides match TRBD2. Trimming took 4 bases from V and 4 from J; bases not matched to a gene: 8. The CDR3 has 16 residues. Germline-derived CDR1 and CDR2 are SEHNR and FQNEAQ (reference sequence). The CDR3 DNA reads TGTGCCAGCAGCTCGGGACTAGTCTTGGCCACCGGGGAGCTGTTTTTT. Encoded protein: CASSSGLVLATGELFF.

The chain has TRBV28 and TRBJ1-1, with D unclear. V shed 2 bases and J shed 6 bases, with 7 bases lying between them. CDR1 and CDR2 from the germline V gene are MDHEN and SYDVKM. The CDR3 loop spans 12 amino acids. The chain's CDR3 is CASSLQLAEAFF. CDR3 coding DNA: TGTGCCAGCAGTTTACAACTGGCTGAAGCTTTCTTT.